The source of this T cell receptor (beta chain) is a study of cytomegalovirus exposure and HLA in healthy donors. Overall study context: Roughly 180 million T cells yielded 90 million to 130 million unique TCR beta sequences, as an earlier analysis found. Study-wide results and limits: In an earlier analysis, most TCR beta V segments were productive about 87% or about 30% of the time. Fewer N-insertions than the 666-donor mean were reportedly shown by an Asian-associated ancestry cluster in a later analysis. When analyzed later, a missense DCLRE1C variant was found to be linked to TCR beta V- and J-gene trimming.

V was cut by 5 bases and J by 0 bases, with 10 bases left in between. In germline, CDR1 is SEHNR, CDR2 FQNEAQ (reference sequence). This CDR3 contains 15 residues. In this sample, this clone turned up a few times. The antigen remains unidentified. The PCR was carried out with 60 Vbeta primers and 13 Jbeta primers. Only in-frame clones appear in the TCRdb table, and some are missing; sequencing was by immunoSEQ multiplex PCR. Here the sample spans 120,000 or so clones, 72% being singletons. V and J are TRBV7-9 and TRBJ1-4; D remains unclear. Sequencing used PBMCs. The source of this sequence is a man aged 25-45 years in good health and CMV-seronegative. CDR3 amino acids: CASSARGSTNEKLFF. The CDR3, as DNA: TGTGCCAGCAGCGCTCGGGGTTCAACTAATGAAAAACTGTTTTTT.